This T cell receptor beta chain was sequenced in a study of T cell responses to AZD1222 COVID-19 vaccine. Study-wide results and caveats: At baseline, seropositivity was found in only 5 to 7 AZD1222 recipients.

Trimming removed 2 bases from V and 8 bases from J, with 8 bases in between. There are 11 residues in the CDR3. CDR1 and CDR2 from the germline V gene are DFQATT and SNEGSKA (reference sequence). TCRdb's copy holds only in-frame clones and misses some; the assay was immunoSEQ multiplex PCR. The sample consists of fewer than 150,000 clones, 88% of them appearing once. A word on this clone: Its antigen is not identified.

The clonotype originates from an adult who received the AZD1222 COVID-19 vaccine. The V and J genes are TRBV20-1 and TRBJ2-3, with D possibly matching TRBD1 (6 bases). The sequences come from peripheral blood, collected 28 days after the second AZD1222 dose. The CDR3 nucleotides are TGCAGTGCTAGACTACAGGGTACGCAGTATTTT. Amino acids: CSARLQGTQYF.